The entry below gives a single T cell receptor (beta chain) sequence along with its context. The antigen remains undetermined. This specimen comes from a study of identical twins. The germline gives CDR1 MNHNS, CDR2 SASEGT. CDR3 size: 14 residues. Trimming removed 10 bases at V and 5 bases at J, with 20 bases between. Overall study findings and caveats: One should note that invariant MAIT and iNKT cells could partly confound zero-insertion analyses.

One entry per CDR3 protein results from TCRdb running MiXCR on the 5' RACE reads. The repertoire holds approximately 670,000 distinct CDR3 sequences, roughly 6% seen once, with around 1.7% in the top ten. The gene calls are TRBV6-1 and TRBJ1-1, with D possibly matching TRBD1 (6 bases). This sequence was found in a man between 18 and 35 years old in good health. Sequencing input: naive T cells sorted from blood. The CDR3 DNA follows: TGTGCCACTGCGACAGGTCCCAGAGGAACTGAAGCTTTCTTT. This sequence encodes CATATGPRGTEAFF.